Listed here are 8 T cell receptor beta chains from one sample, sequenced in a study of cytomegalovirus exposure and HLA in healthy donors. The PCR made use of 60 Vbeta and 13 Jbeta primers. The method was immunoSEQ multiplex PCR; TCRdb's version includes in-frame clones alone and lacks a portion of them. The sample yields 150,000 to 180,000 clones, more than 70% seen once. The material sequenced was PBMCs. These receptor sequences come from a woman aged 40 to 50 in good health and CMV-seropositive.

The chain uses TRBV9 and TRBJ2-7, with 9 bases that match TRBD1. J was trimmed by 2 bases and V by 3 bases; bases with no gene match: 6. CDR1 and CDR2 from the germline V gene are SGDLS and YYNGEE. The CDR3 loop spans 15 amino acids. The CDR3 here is CASSGWGQGTYEQYF. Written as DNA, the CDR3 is TGTGCCAGCAGCGGATGGGGACAGGGCACCTACGAGCAGTACTTC.

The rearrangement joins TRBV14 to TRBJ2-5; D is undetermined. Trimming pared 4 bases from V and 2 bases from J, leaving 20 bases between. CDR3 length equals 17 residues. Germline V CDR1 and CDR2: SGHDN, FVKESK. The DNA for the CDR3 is TGTGCCAGCAGCCCGCAAAGGAGAGGTCGTAATCAAGAGACCCAGTACTTC. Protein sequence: CASSPQRRGRNQETQYF.

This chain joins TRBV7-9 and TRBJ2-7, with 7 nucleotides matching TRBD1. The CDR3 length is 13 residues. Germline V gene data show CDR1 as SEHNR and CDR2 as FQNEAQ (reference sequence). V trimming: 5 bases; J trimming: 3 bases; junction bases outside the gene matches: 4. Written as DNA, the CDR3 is TGTGCCAGCAGCACTACAGGGGACTACGAGCAGTACTTC. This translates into CASSTTGDYEQYF.

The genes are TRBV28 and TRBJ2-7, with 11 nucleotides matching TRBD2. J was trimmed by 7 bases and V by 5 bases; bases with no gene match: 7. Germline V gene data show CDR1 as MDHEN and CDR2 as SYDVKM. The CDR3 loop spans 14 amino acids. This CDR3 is CASSILAGEGEQYF. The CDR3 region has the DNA TGTGCCAGCAGTATACTAGCGGGAGAAGGGGAGCAGTACTTC.

The CDR3 nucleotides read TGTGCCAGCAGCTTAGCGACGAGCGGGAGACTTACAGATACGCAGTATTTT. Amino acid sequence: CASSLATSGRLTDTQYF. This sequence joins TRBV7-8 and TRBJ2-3; 8 bases match TRBD2. The CDR3 length is 17 residues. The germline CDR1 and CDR2 sequences are SGHVS and FQNEAQ. Unmatched junction bases numbered 8, after V lost 0 bases and J lost 3 bases.

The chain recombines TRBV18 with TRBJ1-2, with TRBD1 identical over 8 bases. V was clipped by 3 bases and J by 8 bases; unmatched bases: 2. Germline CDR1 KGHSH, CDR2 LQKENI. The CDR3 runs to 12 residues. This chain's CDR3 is CASSPGQGGYTF. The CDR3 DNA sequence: TGTGCCAGCTCACCCGGACAGGGAGGCTACACCTTC.

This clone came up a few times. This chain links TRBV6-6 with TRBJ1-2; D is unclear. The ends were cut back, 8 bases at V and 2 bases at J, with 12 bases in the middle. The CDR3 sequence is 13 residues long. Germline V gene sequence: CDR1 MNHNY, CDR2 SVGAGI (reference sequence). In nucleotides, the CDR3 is TGTGCCAGCCGGCGGGGAGGGAACTATGGCTACACCTTC. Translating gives CASRRGGNYGYTF.

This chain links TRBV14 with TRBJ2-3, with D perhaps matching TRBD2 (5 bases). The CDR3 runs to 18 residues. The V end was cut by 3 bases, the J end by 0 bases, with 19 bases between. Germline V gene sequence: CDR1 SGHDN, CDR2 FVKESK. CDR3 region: CASSQLVSGLSSTDTQYF. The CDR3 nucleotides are TGTGCCAGCAGCCAGCTGGTAAGCGGACTCTCTAGCACAGATACGCAGTATTTT.